This TCR beta chain is drawn from a study of T-cell reconstitution after alpha-beta-depleted transplantation in children. The CDR3 has 19 residues. The V segment lost 5 bases and the J segment 5 bases; nucleotides outside the gene matches: 15. Germline V gene lookup returns CDR1 LNHNV and CDR2 YYDKDF (reference sequence). Study-level results: Most T-cell counts and diversity one year after the transplant came from T cells that were newly produced. In patients about two months after transplant, alpha-beta T cells reportedly arose from several hundred expanded graft clones.

Unique molecular identifiers were incorporated into the prepared TCRbeta library. In TCRdb, the PCR reads were re-called with MiXCR into one record per CDR3 protein. This table has roughly 30,000 distinct CDR3 sequences, 5% to 7% appearing once. At least ten counts were recorded for this clonotype. As yet, its antigen is unknown. The sequence derives from a child less than two years old who had a stem cell transplant for acute myeloid leukemia, so the T cells may come from the graft donor. The gene calls are TRBV15 and TRBJ2-1; 13 bases line up with TRBD2. Sequences were derived from peripheral blood, sampled 60 days after TCRalphabeta/CD19-depleted stem cell transplant. CDR3 sequence: CATSPKGAPLAGGDNEQFF. The CDR3 DNA is TGTGCCACCAGCCCAAAGGGGGCACCACTAGCGGGAGGGGACAATGAGCAGTTCTTC.